Listed below are T cell receptor beta chains from one sample, sequenced in a study of T cells in Graves' hyperthyroidism and ophthalmopathy. TCRdb reanalysed the multiplex PCR reads using MiXCR and keeps one entry per CDR3 protein. The sample contains some 620,000 distinct CDR3 sequences, about 17% of which appear only once. Material: blood. These receptors were collected from a woman aged 30 to 39 with Graves' hyperthyroidism. Each CDR3 is given with its conserved first and last residue. The order of the fields is CDR3 DNA, CDR3 protein, V gene, D gene, clone size, J gene. A D gene is named only where the DNA matches it firmly. Only part of the rows carry a size: once, few, many, or a class if the clone is expanded.

CDR3 DNA: TGTGCCAGCAGTGACCGGGACAGCTATAATTCACCCCTCCACTTT
CDR3 protein: CASSDRDSYNSPLHF
V gene: TRBV27
D gene: TRBD1
clone size: many
J gene: TRBJ1-6

CDR3 DNA: TGTGCCAGCAGTGGAGGACAGGAAGGTTCACCCCTCCACTTT
CDR3 protein: CASSGGQEGSPLHF
V gene: TRBV6-1
D gene: TRBD1
clone size: few
J gene: TRBJ1-6

CDR3 DNA: TGTGCCAGCTCAGCACGGACAGGGGGCACCCACAATGAGCAGTTCTTC
CDR3 protein: CASSARTGGTHNEQFF
V gene: TRBV18
D gene: TRBD1
clone size: many
J gene: TRBJ2-1

CDR3 DNA: TGTGCCAGCAGGCTCACCGGGACACTCTCCTACGAGCAGTACTTC
CDR3 protein: CASRLTGTLSYEQYF
V gene: TRBV6-1
D gene: -
clone size: many
J gene: TRBJ2-7

CDR3 DNA: TGCAGCGTTTCCCAGGGGGACTCCGGGGAGCTGTTTTTT
CDR3 protein: CSVSQGDSGELFF
V gene: TRBV29-1
D gene: -
clone size: few
J gene: TRBJ2-2

CDR3 DNA: TGTGCCAGCAGCTCACCTATCAGGGACCAAGAGACCCAGTACTTC
CDR3 protein: CASSSPIRDQETQYF
V gene: TRBV27
D gene: -
clone size: many
J gene: TRBJ2-5

CDR3 DNA: TGCCCCACCAGTAGCGGGATGACGAACACCGGGGAGCTGTTTTTT
CDR3 protein: CPTSSGMTNTGELFF
V gene: TRBV5-1
D gene: TRBD2
clone size: -
J gene: TRBJ2-2

CDR3 DNA: TGTGCCAGCAGCTTCAGGGGAGGGAACACAGATACGCAGTATTTT
CDR3 protein: CASSFRGGNTDTQYF
V gene: TRBV7-3
D gene: -
clone size: once
J gene: TRBJ2-3

CDR3 DNA: TGTGCCAGCAGCGATTACAGGAGGAGGCCCCAGCATTTT
CDR3 protein: CASSDYRRRPQHF
V gene: TRBV9
D gene: -
clone size: -
J gene: TRBJ1-5

CDR3 DNA: TGCAGCGCAGGACTAGCGGACAATGAGCAGTTCTTC
CDR3 protein: CSAGLADNEQFF
V gene: TRBV29-1
D gene: TRBD2
clone size: -
J gene: TRBJ2-1

CDR3 DNA: TGTGCCAGCAGCCCCCTCCTAGCGGGAGGGCTTACGGTCGCCTACAATGAGCAGTTCTTC
CDR3 protein: CASSPLLAGGLTVAYNEQFF
V gene: TRBV28
D gene: TRBD2
clone size: many
J gene: TRBJ2-1

CDR3 DNA: TGTGCCAGCAGTGAAGCGCGGGGGGGGATAGGGCATTTT
CDR3 protein: CASSEARGGIGHF
V gene: TRBV6-1
D gene: -
clone size: few
J gene: TRBJ1-5

CDR3 DNA: TGTGCCACCAGAAAAAGGGGGAGCACTGAAGCTTTCTTT
CDR3 protein: CATRKRGSTEAFF
V gene: TRBV24-1
D gene: -
clone size: many
J gene: TRBJ1-1

CDR3 DNA: TGTGCCAGCCAAGAATTGCCTAGCGAGTACGAGCAGTACTTC
CDR3 protein: CASQELPSEYEQYF
V gene: TRBV6-1
D gene: -
clone size: many
J gene: TRBJ2-7

CDR3 DNA: TGCGCCAGCAGCCAGGACACAATTGGGAGCACTGAAGCTTTCTTT
CDR3 protein: CASSQDTIGSTEAFF
V gene: TRBV5-1
D gene: -
clone size: few
J gene: TRBJ1-1

CDR3 DNA: TGTGCCAGCAGCTTAGACGGGCGGACCGGGGAGCTGTTTTTT
CDR3 protein: CASSLDGRTGELFF
V gene: TRBV7-3
D gene: -
clone size: many
J gene: TRBJ2-2

CDR3 DNA: TGTGCCATCAGTGAGTCTAGGAGGGAATACAATGAGCAGTTCTTC
CDR3 protein: CAISESRREYNEQFF
V gene: TRBV10-3
D gene: -
clone size: -
J gene: TRBJ2-1

CDR3 DNA: TGCGCCAGCGCGATCGGCTCCCTAGGCACAGATACGCAGTATTTT
CDR3 protein: CASAIGSLGTDTQYF
V gene: TRBV5-1
D gene: -
clone size: few
J gene: TRBJ2-3

CDR3 DNA: TGTGCCACGTCGGGACCATACCAAGAGACCCAGTACTTC
CDR3 protein: CATSGPYQETQYF
V gene: TRBV24-1
D gene: -
clone size: many
J gene: TRBJ2-5

CDR3 DNA: TGTGCCAGCAGTACTAGCCTCAGCACAGATACGCAGTATTTT
CDR3 protein: CASSTSLSTDTQYF
V gene: TRBV3-1
D gene: -
clone size: many
J gene: TRBJ2-3

CDR3 DNA: TGTGCCAGCTCACCACGGGAGGTCTACAATGAGCAGTTCTTC
CDR3 protein: CASSPREVYNEQFF
V gene: TRBV18
D gene: -
clone size: few
J gene: TRBJ2-1

CDR3 DNA: TGCAGTGCTAGAGATCGGAGGGGAAACCCCTACGAGCAGTACTTC
CDR3 protein: CSARDRRGNPYEQYF
V gene: TRBV20-1
D gene: -
clone size: many
J gene: TRBJ2-7

CDR3 DNA: TGTGCCAGCAGTTTAGTGGGGAACCAAGAGACCCAGTACTTC
CDR3 protein: CASSLVGNQETQYF
V gene: TRBV27
D gene: -
clone size: many
J gene: TRBJ2-5

CDR3 DNA: TGTGCCAGCAGCTTCAACCGGGGCTACGGGCAGTACTTC
CDR3 protein: CASSFNRGYGQYF
V gene: TRBV11-3
D gene: -
clone size: -
J gene: TRBJ2-7

CDR3 DNA: TGTGCCAGCACGGACAGCCAAGAGACCCAGTACTTC
CDR3 protein: CASTDSQETQYF
V gene: TRBV2
D gene: -
clone size: many
J gene: TRBJ2-5

CDR3 DNA: TGTGCCAGCAGCCAAGATAGTCCTGGTGAGCAGTTCTTC
CDR3 protein: CASSQDSPGEQFF
V gene: TRBV3-1
D gene: -
clone size: many
J gene: TRBJ2-1

CDR3 DNA: TGTGCCAGCAGTCCTTGGACTAGCGGGAGCCATGAGCAGTTCTTC
CDR3 protein: CASSPWTSGSHEQFF
V gene: TRBV6-1
D gene: TRBD2
clone size: -
J gene: TRBJ2-1

CDR3 DNA: TGCGCCAGCAGCTTTAGCGGGCAAAATGAGCAGTTCTTC
CDR3 protein: CASSFSGQNEQFF
V gene: TRBV5-1
D gene: TRBD2
clone size: -
J gene: TRBJ2-1

CDR3 DNA: TGTGCCAGCAGTCTATCGACGGGACCAAACTACGAGCAGTACTTC
CDR3 protein: CASSLSTGPNYEQYF
V gene: TRBV27
D gene: -
clone size: -
J gene: TRBJ2-7

CDR3 DNA: TGCGCCAGCAGCCAAGACCAGGGAATGGGCGAGCAGTACTTC
CDR3 protein: CASSQDQGMGEQYF
V gene: TRBV4-3
D gene: -
clone size: many
J gene: TRBJ2-7

CDR3 DNA: TGTGCCAGCAGTTACCTGGACAGGGGGCTTTTTGGGGCCAACGTCCTGACTTTC
CDR3 protein: CASSYLDRGLFGANVLTF
V gene: TRBV6-5
D gene: TRBD1
clone size: few
J gene: TRBJ2-6

CDR3 DNA: TGTGCCAGGATTTCCCGGGACAGGGGAAAATCTAACTATGGCTACACCTTC
CDR3 protein: CARISRDRGKSNYGYTF
V gene: TRBV2
D gene: TRBD1
clone size: few
J gene: TRBJ1-2

CDR3 DNA: TGCAGTGCTAGGGTCGCGGGAGAGTTCTACAATGAGCAGTTCTTC
CDR3 protein: CSARVAGEFYNEQFF
V gene: TRBV20-1
D gene: TRBD2
clone size: many
J gene: TRBJ2-1

CDR3 DNA: TGTGCCAGTAGTATCTCGTGGCAGGGTAACAATGAGCAGTTCTTC
CDR3 protein: CASSISWQGNNEQFF
V gene: TRBV19
D gene: -
clone size: few
J gene: TRBJ2-1

CDR3 DNA: TGTGCCAGCAGTGATTTCGAGGGGGAGACCCAGTACTTC
CDR3 protein: CASSDFEGETQYF
V gene: TRBV6-1
D gene: -
clone size: few
J gene: TRBJ2-5

CDR3 DNA: TGCAGTGCTAGAGATGGGAGCAGATCCAATCAGCCCCAGCATTTT
CDR3 protein: CSARDGSRSNQPQHF
V gene: TRBV20-1
D gene: -
clone size: -
J gene: TRBJ1-5

CDR3 DNA: TGTGCCAGCGGGGAACTGGAGGACCACAATGAGCAGTTCTTC
CDR3 protein: CASGELEDHNEQFF
V gene: TRBV28
D gene: -
clone size: medium-sized
J gene: TRBJ2-1

CDR3 DNA: TGCGCCAGCAGCCAACTCTCCAAATACAATGAGCAGTTCTTC
CDR3 protein: CASSQLSKYNEQFF
V gene: TRBV4-1
D gene: -
clone size: -
J gene: TRBJ2-1

CDR3 DNA: TGTGCCAGCAACCTCGCAGGTACTGAAGCTTTCTTT
CDR3 protein: CASNLAGTEAFF
V gene: TRBV6-1
D gene: -
clone size: many
J gene: TRBJ1-1

CDR3 DNA: TGCGCCAGCAGCCCCAGGGCGTTACCTGAGCAGTTCTTC
CDR3 protein: CASSPRALPEQFF
V gene: TRBV5-1
D gene: -
clone size: many
J gene: TRBJ2-1

CDR3 DNA: TGTGCCAGTAGTATGGTAGGGGGCGGCAATCAGCCCCAGCATTTT
CDR3 protein: CASSMVGGGNQPQHF
V gene: TRBV19
D gene: TRBD1
clone size: -
J gene: TRBJ1-5

CDR3 DNA: TGTGCCAGCTCAGCCCGGGACAGATTCATGAACACTGAAGCTTTCTTT
CDR3 protein: CASSARDRFMNTEAFF
V gene: TRBV18
D gene: TRBD1
clone size: many
J gene: TRBJ1-1

CDR3 DNA: TGTGCCAGCGGAGTAGCGGGAGGGCCGGGTGAGCAGTACTTC
CDR3 protein: CASGVAGGPGEQYF
V gene: TRBV28
D gene: TRBD2
clone size: -
J gene: TRBJ2-7

CDR3 DNA: TGTGCCAGCAGCTTAAAGCGGACTAGCGGATACAATGAGCAGTTCTTC
CDR3 protein: CASSLKRTSGYNEQFF
V gene: TRBV7-3
D gene: TRBD2
clone size: few
J gene: TRBJ2-1

CDR3 DNA: TGTGCCAGCAGCCAAGCCGTAAGGGGGGAAAAACTGTTTTTT
CDR3 protein: CASSQAVRGEKLFF
V gene: TRBV14
D gene: -
clone size: few
J gene: TRBJ1-4

CDR3 DNA: TGTGCCAGCAGCATAACAGCGGGGGGGAGCACAGATACGCAGTATTTT
CDR3 protein: CASSITAGGSTDTQYF
V gene: TRBV11-2
D gene: TRBD2
clone size: many
J gene: TRBJ2-3

CDR3 DNA: TGTGCCAGCAGCGTCCGGGACAGTCCCTACAATGAGCAGTTCTTC
CDR3 protein: CASSVRDSPYNEQFF
V gene: TRBV11-3
D gene: TRBD1
clone size: many
J gene: TRBJ2-1

CDR3 DNA: TGTGCCAGCACTCCGAGAAAACCCACAGATACGCAGTATTTT
CDR3 protein: CASTPRKPTDTQYF
V gene: TRBV28
D gene: -
clone size: -
J gene: TRBJ2-3